The 24 T cell receptor beta chains listed next were all sequenced from one sample in a study of blood T cell repertoires in COVID-19. Clones were read by immunoSEQ multiplex PCR, and TCRdb kept only the in-frame ones, dropping some. The sample carries some 190,000 clones, about 86% recorded once. Sequencing was done on a sample of PBMCs or T cells enriched from blood (not recorded which). The origin of the receptors is a woman aged 40 to 50 in a cohort exposed to, infected with or recovered from COVID-19 (not recorded which).

The rearrangement links TRBV4-1 to TRBJ1-5, with D perhaps matching TRBD1 (5 bases). CDR1 is MGHRA, CDR2 YSYEKL, per germline. V was shortened by 3 bases and J by 6 bases, with 12 bases between the two germline ends. The CDR3 contains 14 residues. CDR3 DNA: TGCGCCAGCAGCCACCCGGGGGGATTTCAGCCCCAGCATTTT. Translation gives CASSHPGGFQPQHF.

The V and J genes are TRBV9 and TRBJ2-7; D uncertain. Germline-derived CDR1 and CDR2 are SGDLS and YYNGEE. The CDR3 has 14 residues. V was cut by 3 bases and J by 0 bases, with 10 bases left in between. CDR3 DNA: TGTGCCAGCAGCGGTTTACAGAACTCCTACGAGCAGTACTTC. Translating it yields CASSGLQNSYEQYF.

The J gene is TRBJ2-7, the V gene TRBV7-2; TRBD2 matches at 14 bases. Germline V gives CDR1 SGHTA, CDR2 FQGNSA. V shed 5 bases, J shed 12 bases, and the junction held 12 bases outside the gene matches. This CDR3 comprises 15 residues. Here the CDR3 DNA reads TGTGCCAGCAGCACCTCGACTAGCGGGAGGGCCCGATGGTACTTC. It codes for CASSTSTSGRARWYF.

The V and J genes are TRBV18 and TRBJ2-7; 7 bases line up with TRBD1. V lost 4 bases, J lost 1 base, and 13 bases stayed unmatched. Germline CDR1 is KGHSH and CDR2 is LQKENI. The CDR3 totals 17 residues. Here the CDR3 DNA reads TGTGCCAGCTCACGAGGGACAGCTCCTCTACGTTCCTACGAGCAGTACTTC. Amino acids: CASSRGTAPLRSYEQYF.

V and J are TRBV7-8 and TRBJ1-5; D may be TRBD1 (5 bases). Germline CDR1 reads SGHVS; CDR2 reads FQNEAQ. Trimming shortened V by 1 base and J by 3 bases, and 7 bases separated the two germline ends. The CDR3 is made up of 14 amino acids. The CDR3 coding sequence is TGTGCCAGCAGCTTAGTCAGGGACAATCAGCCCCAGCATTTT. It translates to CASSLVRDNQPQHF. Together with reference TRBV7-8 and TRBJ1-5, the CDR3 gives the full variable domain: GAGVSQSPRYKVAKRGQDVALRCDPISGHVSLFWYQQALGQGPEFLTYFQNEAQLDKSGLPSDRFFAERPEGSVSTLKIQRTQQEDSAVYLCASSLVRDNQPQHFGDGTRLSIL.

The chain links TRBV11-2 to TRBJ2-3, with TRBD2 identical over 10 bases. This CDR3 is built from 15 residues. Germline V lookup: CDR1 SGHAT, CDR2 FQNNGV. J gave up 4 bases and V 2 bases, and 3 bases lay outside the gene matches. The CDR3 nucleotides are TGTGCCAGCAGCTTACTAGCGGGAGTACCAGATACGCAGTATTTT. This gives the protein CASSLLAGVPDTQYF. Complete variable domain (other parts from reference TRBV11-2 and TRBJ2-3): EAGVAQSPRYKIIEKRQSVAFWCNPISGHATLYWYQQILGQGPKLLIQFQNNGVVDDSQLPKDRFSAERLKGVDSTLKIQPAKLEDSAVYLCASSLLAGVPDTQYFGPGTRLTVL.

The chain combines TRBV6-6 with TRBJ2-1; 8 bases align to TRBD2. In germline, CDR1 is MNHNY, CDR2 SVGAGI (reference sequence). The CDR3 runs 20 residues. V was pared by 6 bases and J by 6 bases, with 25 bases of the junction left unmatched. The DNA of the CDR3 is TGTGCCAGCAGCCCCCGTAGGTCTAGCGGGTCCTCTAGGGGAGGCAATGAGCAGTTCTTC. This sequence encodes CASSPRRSSGSSRGGNEQFF.

V usage is TRBV4-1 and J usage is TRBJ2-7, with TRBD1 matching 8 bases. The CDR3 is 15 amino acids. With V trimmed by 1 base and J by 7 bases, 9 bases remained unmatched. The germline gives CDR1 MGHRA, CDR2 YSYEKL. CDR3 DNA sequence: TGCGCCAGCAGCCAAGGCCCCCAGGGGGCAGGGGAGCAGTACTTC. This translates into CASSQGPQGAGEQYF.

V gene TRBV7-9 combines with J gene TRBJ1-2; 9 bases fit TRBD1. After removal of 5 bases from V and 3 bases from J, the junction contained 7 bases not matched to a gene. The germline V gene encodes CDR1 SEHNR and CDR2 FQNEAQ (reference sequence). The length of the CDR3 is 15 residues. The CDR3 reads CASSPTGQGYYGYTF. The CDR3 DNA reads TGTGCCAGCAGCCCCACGGGACAGGGATACTATGGCTACACCTTC.

This clone showed up just once. The V and J genes are TRBV11-2 and TRBJ1-1; no clear D. The V gene lost 6 bases and the J gene lost 7 bases, with 12 bases spanning the gap. Germline lookup yields CDR1 SGHAT and CDR2 FQNNGV. This CDR3 is built from 12 residues. The CDR3 is CASSLGLNEAFF. The CDR3, as DNA: TGTGCCAGCAGTTTGGGCCTGAATGAAGCTTTCTTT.

The J gene is TRBJ2-3, the V gene TRBV19; 8 bases match TRBD2. The germline gives CDR1 LNHDA, CDR2 SQIVND (reference sequence). V shed 5 bases, J shed 4 bases, and the junction held 5 bases outside the gene matches. This CDR3 spans 14 amino acids. CDR3 protein: CASSFGGVSDTQYF. The CDR3 bases are TGTGCCAGTAGTTTCGGGGGGGTGTCAGATACGCAGTATTTT.

V usage is TRBV7-9 and J usage is TRBJ1-1; TRBD1 matches at 9 bases. Germline CDR1 and CDR2: SEHNR and FQNEAQ (reference sequence). This CDR3 region has 15 residues. The V segment lost 7 bases and the J segment 4 bases; nucleotides outside the gene matches: 10. As DNA, the CDR3 is TGTGCCAGCACCTTGACAGGGGGGCTAAGCACTGAAGCTTTCTTT. This translates into CASTLTGGLSTEAFF.

In this sample, this clone turned up a few times. The junction does not match germline at one end; this may be a read error. The genes are TRBV7-8 and TRBJ2-2, with TRBD1 matching over 9 bases. The germline V gene encodes CDR1 SGHVS and CDR2 FQNEAQ. The CDR3 runs 14 residues. CDR3 DNA: TGTGCTAGCACAAGGACAGGGGACACCGGGGAGCTGTTTTTT. Translating it yields CASTRTGDTGELFF.

This clone has a single count. V and J are TRBV6-5 and TRBJ1-5; 12 bases map to TRBD1. In germline, CDR1 is MNHEY, CDR2 SVGAGI. This CDR3 spans 15 amino acids. J gave up 6 bases and V 5 bases, and 5 bases lay outside the gene matches. The CDR3 loop reads CASSPGTGGRQPQHF. The CDR3 DNA reads TGTGCCAGCAGTCCCGGGACAGGGGGCCGTCAGCCCCAGCATTTT.

The chain carries TRBV19 and TRBJ1-6, with TRBD1 matching over 12 bases. The V and J ends lost 8 bases and 10 bases, in that order; junction bases with no gene match: 21. The CDR3 is made up of 19 amino acids. CDR1 and CDR2 (germline): LNHDA, SQIVND (reference sequence). CDR3 residues: CASGGAAPGTGGQKSPLHF. CDR3 sequence (DNA): TGTGCCAGTGGAGGGGCCGCCCCCGGGACAGGGGGCCAAAAATCACCCCTCCACTTT.

Regarding this clone: The sample carries other DNA sequences with the same CDR3. This chain connects TRBV9 to TRBJ2-3; the D gene is possibly TRBD1 (6 bases). CDR3 length equals 15 residues. CDR1 and CDR2 (germline): SGDLS, YYNGEE. V was cut by 2 bases and J by 0 bases, with 10 bases left in between. The CDR3 nucleotides read TGTGCCAGCAGCGTGTGGGGACAAAGCACAGATACGCAGTATTTT. Translating it yields CASSVWGQSTDTQYF. Variable domain in full (rest from reference TRBV9 and TRBJ2-3): DSGVTQTPKHLITATGQRVTLRCSPRSGDLSVYWYQQSLDQGLQFLIQYYNGEERAKGNILERFSAQQFPDLHSELNLSSLELGDSALYFCASSVWGQSTDTQYFGPGTRLTVL.

The CDR3 coding sequence is TGCGCCAGCAGTGACCGTACGGACATTCATAATTCACCCCTCCACTTT. It codes for CASSDRTDIHNSPLHF. The chain links TRBV10-2 to TRBJ1-6, with D perhaps TRBD1 (5 bases). The CDR3 runs to 16 residues. Deletions cut 3 bases from V and 5 bases from J, with 14 bases between. Per germline, CDR1 WSHSY and CDR2 SAAADI.

V usage is TRBV6-2 or TRBV6-3 and J usage is TRBJ2-1; D is unclear. Between the trimmed V and J ends, which lost 2 bases and 9 bases, there was a span of 20 bases. Germline CDR1 MNHEY, CDR2 SVGEGT. The CDR3 contains 16 residues. Here the CDR3 reads CASSYPWRLDLGEQFF. Here the CDR3 DNA reads TGTGCCAGCAGTTACCCCTGGCGGCTAGATCTGGGTGAGCAGTTCTTC.

This clone was seen a handful of times. The chain has TRBV30 and TRBJ2-2; maybe TRBD2 (5 bases). The germline gives CDR1 GTSNPN, CDR2 SVGIG (reference sequence). CDR3 size: 16 residues. V was cut by 3 bases and J by 3 bases, with 17 bases left in between. The CDR3 nucleotides are TGTGCCTGGAGAGATAAATCAAGCGGTGACACCGGGGAGCTGTTTTTT. Translation: CAWRDKSSGDTGELFF.

This chain links TRBV6-5 with TRBJ1-1; D remains unclear. The CDR3 is 14 amino acids. The V end lost 0 bases, the J end lost 4 bases, and 9 bases lay between the germline ends. Germline V gene data show CDR1 as MNHEY and CDR2 as SVGAGI. CDR3 amino acids: CASSYSGGLTEAFF. Here the CDR3 DNA reads TGTGCCAGCAGTTACTCAGGAGGGCTCACTGAAGCTTTCTTT.

This clone appeared once. The chain has TRBV13 and TRBJ1-2; D is perhaps TRBD1 (5 bases). Trimming stripped 5 bases from V and 3 bases from J, with 19 bases between. This CDR3 contains 16 residues. Per germline, CDR1 PRHDT and CDR2 FYEKMQ (reference sequence). The CDR3 region is CASSHVFRRGDYGYTF. The CDR3 bases are TGTGCCAGCAGCCACGTTTTTAGGAGGGGTGACTATGGCTACACCTTC. Supplemented by reference TRBV13 and TRBJ1-2, the full variable domain reads AAGVIQSPRHLIKEKRETATLKCYPIPRHDTVYWYQQGPGQDPQFLISFYEKMQSDKGSIPDRFSAQQFSDYHSELNMSSLELGDSALYFCASSHVFRRGDYGYTFGSGTRLTVV.

The chain joins TRBV15 to TRBJ1-1, with 8 positions matching TRBD1. The CDR3 contains 12 residues. Per germline, CDR1 LNHNV and CDR2 YYDKDF (reference sequence). Trimming at V came to 0 bases and at J to 11 bases, leaving 2 bases not matched to a gene. The CDR3 protein is CATSRDRQGAFF. The CDR3 DNA reads as TGTGCCACCAGCAGAGACCGACAGGGGGCTTTCTTT.

In this sample, this clone turned up a few times. The chain couples TRBV3-1 (or the pseudogene TRBV3-2) to TRBJ1-5; D not certain. The CDR3 totals 16 residues. V was pared by 1 base and J by 5 bases, with 15 bases between. Germline CDR1 is LGHDT and CDR2 is YNNKEL (reference sequence). This CDR3 is CASSQGAPTRHQPQHF. CDR3 nucleotides: TGTGCCAGCAGCCAAGGGGCACCAACCCGGCATCAGCCCCAGCATTTT.

The J gene is TRBJ2-7, the V gene TRBV21-1; TRBD1 is the table's D call, not checked against the DNA. TRBV21-1 is shown as a pseudogene. The CDR3 is made up of 15 amino acids. The CDR3 reads CASSNWTVIIRWQYF. The CDR3 region has the DNA TGTGCCAGCAGCAATTGGACAGTCATAATACGGTGGCAGTACTTC.